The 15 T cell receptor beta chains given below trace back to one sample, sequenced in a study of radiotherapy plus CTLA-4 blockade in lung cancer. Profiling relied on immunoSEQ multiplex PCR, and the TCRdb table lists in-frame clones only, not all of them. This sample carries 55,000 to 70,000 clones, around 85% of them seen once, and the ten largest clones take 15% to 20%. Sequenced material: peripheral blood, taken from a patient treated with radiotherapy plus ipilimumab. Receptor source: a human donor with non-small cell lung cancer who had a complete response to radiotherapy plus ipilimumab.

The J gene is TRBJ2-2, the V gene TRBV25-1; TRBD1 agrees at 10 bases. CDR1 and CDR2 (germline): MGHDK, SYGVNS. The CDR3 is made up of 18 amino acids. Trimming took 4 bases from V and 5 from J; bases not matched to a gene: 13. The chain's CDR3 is CASSVGDRGGGRTGELFF. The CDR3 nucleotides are TGTGCCAGCAGTGTCGGGGACAGGGGAGGCGGAAGGACCGGGGAGCTGTTTTTT.

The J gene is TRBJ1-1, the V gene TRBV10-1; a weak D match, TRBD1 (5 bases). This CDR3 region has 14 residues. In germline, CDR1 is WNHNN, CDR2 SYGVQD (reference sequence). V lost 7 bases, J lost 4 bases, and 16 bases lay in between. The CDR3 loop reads CASTRVVGATEAFF. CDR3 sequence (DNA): TGCGCCAGCACCCGAGTCGTAGGGGCCACTGAAGCTTTCTTT.

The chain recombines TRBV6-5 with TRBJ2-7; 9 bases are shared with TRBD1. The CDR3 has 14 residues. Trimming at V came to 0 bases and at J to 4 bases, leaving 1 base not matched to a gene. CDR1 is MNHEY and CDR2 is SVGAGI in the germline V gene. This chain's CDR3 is CASSYSTGGYEQYF. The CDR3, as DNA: TGTGCCAGCAGTTACTCGACAGGGGGATACGAGCAGTACTTC.

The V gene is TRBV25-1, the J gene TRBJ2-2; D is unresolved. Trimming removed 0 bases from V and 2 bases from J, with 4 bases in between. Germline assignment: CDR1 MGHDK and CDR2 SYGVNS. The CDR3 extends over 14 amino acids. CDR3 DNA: TGTGCCAGCAGTGAATACATTAACACCGGGGAGCTGTTTTTT. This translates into CASSEYINTGELFF.

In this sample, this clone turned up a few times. CDR3: CASSNTGGRRTGELFF. The CDR3 region has the DNA TGTGCCAGTAGTAATACAGGGGGCCGAAGGACCGGGGAGCTGTTTTTT. V and J are TRBV19 and TRBJ2-2; 9 positions match TRBD1. CDR3 length: 16 amino acids. Looked up from germline, CDR1 is LNHDA and CDR2 is SQIVND (reference sequence). The V segment lost 4 bases and the J segment 5 bases; nucleotides outside the gene matches: 8.

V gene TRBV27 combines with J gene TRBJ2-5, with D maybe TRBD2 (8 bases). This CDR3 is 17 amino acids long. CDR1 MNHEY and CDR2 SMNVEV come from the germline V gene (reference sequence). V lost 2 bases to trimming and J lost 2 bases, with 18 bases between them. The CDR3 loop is CASSLNGGGGGQETQYF. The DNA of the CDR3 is TGTGCCAGCAGTTTAAACGGAGGGGGCGGGGGGCAAGAGACCCAGTACTTC.

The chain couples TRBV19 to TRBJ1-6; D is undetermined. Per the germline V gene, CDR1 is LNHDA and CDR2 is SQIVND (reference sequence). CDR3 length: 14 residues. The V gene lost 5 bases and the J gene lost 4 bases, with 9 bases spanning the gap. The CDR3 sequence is CASSGRIYNSPLHF. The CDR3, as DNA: TGTGCCAGTAGTGGCAGAATTTATAATTCACCCCTCCACTTT.

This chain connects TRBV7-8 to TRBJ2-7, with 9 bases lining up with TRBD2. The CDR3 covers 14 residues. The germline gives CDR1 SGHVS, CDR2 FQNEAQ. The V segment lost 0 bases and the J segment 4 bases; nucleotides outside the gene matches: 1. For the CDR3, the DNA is TGTGCCAGCAGCTTAGCGAGCGGGAGGTACGAGCAGTACGTC. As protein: CASSLASGRYEQYV.

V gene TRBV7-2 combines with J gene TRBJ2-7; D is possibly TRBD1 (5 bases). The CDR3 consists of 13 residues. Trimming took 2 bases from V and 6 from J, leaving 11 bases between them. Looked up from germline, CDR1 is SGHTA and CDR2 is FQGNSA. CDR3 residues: CASSLPGMGEQYV. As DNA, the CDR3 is TGTGCCAGCAGCTTACCAGGGATGGGCGAGCAGTACGTC.

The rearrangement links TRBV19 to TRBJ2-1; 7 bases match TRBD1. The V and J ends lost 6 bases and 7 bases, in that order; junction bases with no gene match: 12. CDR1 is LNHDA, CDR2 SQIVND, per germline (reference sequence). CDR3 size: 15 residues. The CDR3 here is CASRSRGFQGNEQFF. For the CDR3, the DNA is TGTGCCAGTAGATCCAGGGGGTTTCAGGGGAATGAGCAGTTCTTC.

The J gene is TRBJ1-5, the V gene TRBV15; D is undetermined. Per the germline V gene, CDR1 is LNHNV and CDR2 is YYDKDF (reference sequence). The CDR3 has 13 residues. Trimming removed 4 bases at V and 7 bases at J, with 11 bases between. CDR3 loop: CATSIRPEQPQHF. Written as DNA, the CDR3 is TGTGCCACCAGCATCCGCCCAGAACAGCCCCAGCATTTT.

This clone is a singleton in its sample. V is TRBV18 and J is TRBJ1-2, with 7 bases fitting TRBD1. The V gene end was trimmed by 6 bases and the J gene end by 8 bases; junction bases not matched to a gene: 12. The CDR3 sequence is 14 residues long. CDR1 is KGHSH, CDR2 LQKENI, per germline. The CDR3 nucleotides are TGTGCCAGCTCGAAGACAGGGACGATGATGGGCTACACCTTC. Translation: CASSKTGTMMGYTF.

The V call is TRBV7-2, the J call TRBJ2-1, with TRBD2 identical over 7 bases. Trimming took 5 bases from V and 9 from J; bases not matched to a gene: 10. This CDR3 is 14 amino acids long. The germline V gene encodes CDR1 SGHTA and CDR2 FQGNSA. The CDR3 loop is CASSPGTIRSEQFF. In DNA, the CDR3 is TGTGCCAGCAGCCCCGGGACTATAAGGAGTGAGCAGTTCTTC.

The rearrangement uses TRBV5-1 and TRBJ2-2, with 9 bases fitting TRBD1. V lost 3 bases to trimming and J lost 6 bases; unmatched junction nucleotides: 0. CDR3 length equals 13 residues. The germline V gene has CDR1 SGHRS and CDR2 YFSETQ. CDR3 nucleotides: TGCGCCAGCAGCTGGGACAGGGCCGGGGAGCTGTTTTTT. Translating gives CASSWDRAGELFF.

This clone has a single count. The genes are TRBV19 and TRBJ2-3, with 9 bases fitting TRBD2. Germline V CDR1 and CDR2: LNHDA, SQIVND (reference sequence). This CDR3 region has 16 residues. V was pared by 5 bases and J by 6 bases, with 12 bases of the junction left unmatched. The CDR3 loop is CASSAVAGGTRDTQYF. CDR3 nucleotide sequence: TGTGCCAGTAGTGCGGTCGCGGGGGGGACGCGGGATACGCAGTATTTT.